This TCR beta chain was obtained from a study of technical replicates of blood from several donors. TCRdb's copy holds only in-frame clones and misses some; the assay was immunoSEQ multiplex PCR. In the table there are about 74,000 clones, more than 85% of which are singletons. Trimming removed 2 bases at V and 1 base at J, with 7 bases between. The CDR3 covers 14 residues. CDR1 is ENHRY and CDR2 is SYGVKD in the germline V gene. The receptor was derived from a human donor in good health. This chain joins TRBV10-3 and TRBJ2-3; D gene ambiguous. The source material was T cells isolated from PBMCs. CDR3 bases: TGTGCCATCAGTGAGGGGCACGGCACAGATACGCAGTATTTT. This sequence encodes CAISEGHGTDTQYF.